The rows below give T cell receptor beta chains drawn from one sample of a study of blood T cell repertoires in COVID-19. Sequencing was performed with immunoSEQ multiplex PCR; in TCRdb, only in-frame clones are kept and a portion is missing. There are some 350,000 clones in the sample; about 87% occur only once, and over 4.5% lies in the top ten. The source material was PBMCs or T cells enriched from blood (not recorded which). The receptors shown here come from a man younger than 40 who had recovered from COVID-19. Each CDR3 is given with its conserved first and last residue.

>TRBJ2-7|TRBV10-2|13
CASSTGTMSEQYF
>TRBJ2-1|TRBV21-1|15
CASCPERGHYNEQFF
>TRBJ2-5|TRBV27|17
CASSTRAGDQPQETQYF
>TRBJ2-2|TRBV2|17
CASSDRGAPFSTGELFF
>TRBJ1-2|TRBV11-3|14
CASSPLGTGSGYTF
>TRBJ2-1|TRBV10-1|16
CASSTTMGGARNEQFF
>TRBJ2-7|TRBV21-1|18
CASSKFPPVGQGFNEQYF
>TRBJ1-2|TRBV15|14
CATSRELGNYGYTF
>TRBJ2-7|TRBV28|12
CASSRVPYEQYF
>TRBJ2-3|TRBV28|15
CASSFSSGNTDTQYF
>TRBJ1-5|TRBV28|15
CASSLVVLLNQPQHF
>TRBJ2-2|TRBV10-3|19
CAISESYTSGGINTGELFF
>TRBJ1-5|TRBV11-2|14
CASSYGPGPQPQHF
>TRBJ2-1|TRBV18|16
CASSRAGTVSYNEQFF
>TRBJ2-2|TRBV28|17
CASSRGAGGPGTGELFF
>TRBJ1-6|TRBV7-6|15
CASSLDQGRNSPLHF
>TRBJ1-5|TRBV2|14
CASSGGTGGQPQHF
>TRBJ2-7|TRBV2|13
CASSAGGRYEQYF
>TRBJ2-3|TRBV6-2/TRBV6-3|17
CASSYPTTAFRTDTQYF
>TRBJ2-1|TRBV6-4|16
CASSDSGGGGWNEQFF
>TRBJ2-2|TRBV7-3|19
CASSPGTGRGAGGTGELFF
>TRBJ1-6|TRBV29-1|15
CSVEKRDRMGSPLHF
>TRBJ1-2|TRBV30|16
CAWTPLRGPANYGYTF
>TRBJ1-2|TRBV10-3|15
CAISGTSGGRGGYTF
>TRBJ2-7|TRBV30|13
CAWKDRELYEQYF